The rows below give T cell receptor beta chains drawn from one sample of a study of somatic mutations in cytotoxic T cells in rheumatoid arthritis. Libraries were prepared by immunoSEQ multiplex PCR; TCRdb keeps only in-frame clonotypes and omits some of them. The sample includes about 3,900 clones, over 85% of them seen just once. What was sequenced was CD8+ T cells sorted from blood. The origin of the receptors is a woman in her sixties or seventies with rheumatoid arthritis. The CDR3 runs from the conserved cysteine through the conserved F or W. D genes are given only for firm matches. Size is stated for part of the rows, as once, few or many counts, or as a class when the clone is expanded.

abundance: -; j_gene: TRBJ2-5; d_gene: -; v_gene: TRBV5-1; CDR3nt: TGCGCCAGCAGCGGGGGGGCGGCCCTCCAGTACTTC; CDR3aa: CASSGGAALQYF
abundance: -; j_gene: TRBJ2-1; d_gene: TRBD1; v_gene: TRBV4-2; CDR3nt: TGTGCCAGCAGCGAAATACAGGGGGCTCTCTACAATGAGCAGTTCTTC; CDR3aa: CASSEIQGALYNEQFF
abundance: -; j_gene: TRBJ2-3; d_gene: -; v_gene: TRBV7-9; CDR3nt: TGTGCCAGCAGCCCAAGCGTAGACACAGATACGCAGTATTTT; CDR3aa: CASSPSVDTDTQYF
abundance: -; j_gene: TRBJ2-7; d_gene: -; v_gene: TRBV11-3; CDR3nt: TGTGCCAGCAGCTTAGATTATCAAGGCAGGACTACCGAGCAGTACTTC; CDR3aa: CASSLDYQGRTTEQYF
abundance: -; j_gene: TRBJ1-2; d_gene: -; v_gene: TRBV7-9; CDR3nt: TGTGCCAGCAGTCAAGGGGGGGCTAACTATGGCTACACCTTC; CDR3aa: CASSQGGANYGYTF
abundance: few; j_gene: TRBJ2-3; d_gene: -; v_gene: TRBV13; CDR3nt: TGTGCCAGCAGCTCCCTCCCAGATACGCAGTATTTT; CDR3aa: CASSSLPDTQYF
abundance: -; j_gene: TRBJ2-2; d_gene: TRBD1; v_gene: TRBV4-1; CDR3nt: TGCGCCAGCAGCCAACCGACAGGGCTTAGCGGGGAGCTGTTTTTT; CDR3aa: CASSQPTGLSGELFF
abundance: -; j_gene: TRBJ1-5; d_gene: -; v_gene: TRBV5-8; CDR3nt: TGTGCCAGCAGCCCTATCCATAGCAATCAGCCCCAGCATTTT; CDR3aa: CASSPIHSNQPQHF
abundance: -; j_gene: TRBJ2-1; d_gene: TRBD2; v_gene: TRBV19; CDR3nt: TGTGCCAGTAGCCCGGGACTAGCTTCCGAGCAGTTCTTC; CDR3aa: CASSPGLASEQFF
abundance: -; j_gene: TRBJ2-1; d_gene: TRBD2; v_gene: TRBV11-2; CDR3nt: TGTGCCAGCAGCTTAGTCGGTAGCGGGAGGGCCTATGAGCAGTTCTTC; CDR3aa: CASSLVGSGRAYEQFF
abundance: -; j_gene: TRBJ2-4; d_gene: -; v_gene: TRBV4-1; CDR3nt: TGCGCCAGCAGCCAAGATCAGGGCATGAACATTCAGTACTTC; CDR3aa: CASSQDQGMNIQYF
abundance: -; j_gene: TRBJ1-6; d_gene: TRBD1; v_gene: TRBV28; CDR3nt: TGTGCCAGCAGTTTTTGGGGACAGGGTTATTCACCCCTCCACTTT; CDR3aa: CASSFWGQGYSPLHF
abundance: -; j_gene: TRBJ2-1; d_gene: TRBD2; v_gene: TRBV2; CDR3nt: TGTGCCAGCAGTTCGGTAGCGGGATGGGACAATGAGCAGTTCTTC; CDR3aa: CASSSVAGWDNEQFF
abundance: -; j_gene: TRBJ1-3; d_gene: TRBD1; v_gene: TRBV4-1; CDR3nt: TGCGCCAGCAGCCGTTCCAGGGGGTCCGGAAACACCATATATTTT; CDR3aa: CASSRSRGSGNTIYF
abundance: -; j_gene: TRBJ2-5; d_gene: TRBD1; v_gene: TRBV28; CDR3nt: TGTGCCAGCCGACAGGGGAAGGAGACCCAGTACTTC; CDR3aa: CASRQGKETQYF
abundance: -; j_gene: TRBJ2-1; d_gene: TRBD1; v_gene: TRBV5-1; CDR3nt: TGCGCCAGCAGCTTGAGTGAGGGGGCGATTTCGACGTTGTTCTTC; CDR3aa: CASSLSEGAISTLFF
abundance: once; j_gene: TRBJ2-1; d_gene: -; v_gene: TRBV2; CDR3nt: TGTGCCAGCCTAGACTATGCCCACAATGAGCAGTTCTTC; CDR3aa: CASLDYAHNEQFF
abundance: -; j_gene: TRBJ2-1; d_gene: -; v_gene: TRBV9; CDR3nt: TGTGCCAGCAGCGTAGGTCAGGGATCCTACAATGAGCAGTTCTTC; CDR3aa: CASSVGQGSYNEQFF
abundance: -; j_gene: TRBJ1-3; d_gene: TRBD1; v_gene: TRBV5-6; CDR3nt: TGTGCCAGCAGCTGGGACAGGGGCATCACCATATATTTT; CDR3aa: CASSWDRGITIYF
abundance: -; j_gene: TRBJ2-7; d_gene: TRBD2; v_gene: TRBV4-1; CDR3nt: TGCGCCAGCAGCCAAGGGTCTAGCGGGAGAGTCGACGAGCAGTACTTC; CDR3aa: CASSQGSSGRVDEQYF
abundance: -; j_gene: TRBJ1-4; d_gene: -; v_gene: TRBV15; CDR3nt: TGTGCCACCGTACTATTACGGGGGGATCGTAATGAAAAACTGTTTTTT; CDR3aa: CATVLLRGDRNEKLFF
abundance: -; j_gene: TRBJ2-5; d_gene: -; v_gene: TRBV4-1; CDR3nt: TGCGCCAGCAGACCTACAGGGTGGGAGACCCAGTACTTC; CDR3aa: CASRPTGWETQYF
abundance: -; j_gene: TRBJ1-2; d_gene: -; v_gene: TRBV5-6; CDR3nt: TGTGCCAGCAGCGGGGGGGCGGACGGGCACTATGGCTACACCTTC; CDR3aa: CASSGGADGHYGYTF
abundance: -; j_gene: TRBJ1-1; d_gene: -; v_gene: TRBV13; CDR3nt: TGTGCCAGCACACAAATCCTACGGGGGTTCACTGAAGCTTTCTTT; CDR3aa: CASTQILRGFTEAFF